A single sample gave rise to the 18 T cell receptor beta chains below, sequenced in a study of blood T cell repertoires in COVID-19. Using immunoSEQ multiplex PCR, the repertoire was profiled, and TCRdb retains in-frame clones only, with some absent. The table lists about 170,000 clones, less than 90% of them singletons. The sequenced sample was PBMCs or T cells enriched from blood (not recorded which). Source of these receptors: a woman in her forties or fifties who had recovered from COVID-19.

The CDR3 DNA reads TGCGCCAGCAGTGAGAAAGGTACTAGCCGGGGGTCCTACGAGCAGTACGTC. Translated, it gives CASSEKGTSRGSYEQYV. The J gene is TRBJ2-7, the V gene TRBV10-1; D is possibly TRBD2 (6 bases). Germline-derived CDR1 and CDR2 are WNHNN and SYGVQD (reference sequence). Between the trimmed V and J ends, which lost 2 bases and 1 base, there was a span of 18 bases. The CDR3 spans 17 residues.

V usage is TRBV18 and J usage is TRBJ1-1; 7 nucleotides agree with TRBD1. Looked up from germline, CDR1 is KGHSH and CDR2 is LQKENI. The CDR3 contains 14 residues. The J segment lost 8 bases and the V segment lost 6 bases, leaving 12 bases of the junction unmatched. CDR3 nucleotides: TGTGCCAGCTCCTTTAGGGGACAGCAGGACGAAGCTTTCTTT. Translated: CASSFRGQQDEAFF. The whole variable domain, filled in from reference TRBV18 and TRBJ1-1, reads NAGVMQNPRHLVRRRGQEARLRCSPMKGHSHVYWYRQLPEEGLKFMVYLQKENIIDESGMPKERFSAEFPKEGPSILRIQQVVRGDSAAYFCASSFRGQQDEAFFGQGTRLTVV.

This chain links TRBV5-1 with TRBJ1-2, with 7 nucleotides matching TRBD1. V lost 3 bases, J lost 4 bases, and 6 bases stayed unmatched. Germline lookup yields CDR1 SGHRS and CDR2 YFSETQ. CDR3 length: 14 amino acids. The CDR3 nucleotides read TGCGCCAGCAGCTCCGGGACAGACTTCTATGGCTACACCTTC. Its protein product is CASSSGTDFYGYTF.

V usage is TRBV2 and J usage is TRBJ2-7; no definite D call. Trimming cost V 8 bases and J 4 bases, with 12 bases left between them. Germline CDR1 reads SNHLY; CDR2 reads FYNNEI. The CDR3 is 12 amino acids. CDR3 sequence reads: CASSLVAYEQYV. The CDR3, as DNA: TGTGCCAGCTCTCTGGTGGCATACGAGCAGTACGTC.

This chain links TRBV9 with TRBJ2-3; D remains ambiguous. Germline CDR1 SGDLS, CDR2 YYNGEE. This CDR3 is 14 amino acids long. Deletions cut 0 bases from V and 0 bases from J, with 5 bases between. The CDR3 loop reads CASSVDYSTDTQYF. The DNA of the CDR3 is TGTGCCAGCAGCGTAGACTATAGCACAGATACGCAGTATTTT.

The V call is TRBV11-3, the J call TRBJ2-1, with a possible D match to TRBD1 (5 bases). CDR1 is SGHNT and CDR2 is YENEEA in the germline V gene. The germline V and J ends were trimmed by 5 bases and 8 bases, with 16 bases remaining between them. This CDR3 region has 14 residues. The CDR3 nucleotides read TGTGCCAGCAGCCAGCTTGGGTCCAGGGATGAGCAGTTCTTC. Its protein is CASSQLGSRDEQFF.

In DNA form, the CDR3 reads TGTGCCAGCAGCGAGTTAGGGGGCACGGTTGAAGCTTTCTTT. Translating gives CASSELGGTVEAFF. The chain carries TRBV9 and TRBJ1-1; 7 positions match TRBD1. The CDR3 loop spans 14 amino acids. The ends lost 3 bases at V and 7 bases at J; junction bases unmatched: 9. Per the germline V gene, CDR1 is SGDLS and CDR2 is YYNGEE.

The V gene is TRBV6-6, the J gene TRBJ1-4; D not certain. Trimming removed 8 bases at V and 8 bases at J, with 18 bases between. Germline V gives CDR1 MNHNY, CDR2 SVGAGI (reference sequence). This CDR3 comprises 14 residues. CDR3 sequence: CASQEVVVGEKLFF. DNA of the CDR3: TGTGCCAGCCAGGAGGTGGTGGTGGGCGAAAAACTGTTTTTT.

This chain's CDR3 is CASSLESGYGYTF. The CDR3 nucleotides read TGTGCCAGCAGCTTAGAATCAGGGTACGGCTACACCTTC. The chain is built from TRBV27 and TRBJ1-2, with D possibly TRBD1 on 5 matching bases. The length of the CDR3 is 13 residues. V lost 6 bases and J lost 8, with 16 bases in between. Germline V gene lookup returns CDR1 MNHEY and CDR2 SMNVEV (reference sequence).

The genes are TRBV10-3 and TRBJ1-1; perhaps TRBD1 as D (5 bases). V was trimmed by 6 bases and J by 3 bases, leaving 11 bases between them. The CDR3 contains 13 residues. Per germline, CDR1 ENHRY and CDR2 SYGVKD. The CDR3 coding sequence is TGTGCCATCAGCCGTAGGGGCGACACTGAAGCTTTCTTT. As protein: CAISRRGDTEAFF.

This clone was recorded once. The chain is built from TRBV19 and TRBJ1-5, with a possible D match to TRBD1 (6 bases). Germline CDR1 LNHDA, CDR2 SQIVND (reference sequence). Trimming removed 3 bases at V and 8 bases at J, with 8 bases between. This CDR3 has 12 residues. The CDR3 bases are TGTGCCAGTAGTATGGGGGCCAAGCCCCAGCATTTT. Its translation is CASSMGAKPQHF.

This clone was seen more than once but under ten times. This chain joins TRBV5-4 and TRBJ2-1; 10 bases line up with TRBD2. CDR1 is SGHNT and CDR2 is YYREEE in the germline V gene (reference sequence). This CDR3 has 15 residues. Trimming removed 4 bases from V and 7 bases from J; junction bases left unmatched: 8. The CDR3 DNA reads TGTGCCAGCAGCCCCAGCGGGGGGGCCGGGAATGAGCAGTTCTTC. Amino acids: CASSPSGGAGNEQFF.

The V gene is TRBV30, the J gene TRBJ2-3; TRBD2 matches 13 bases. After removal of 4 bases from V and 6 bases from J, the junction contained 10 bases not matched to a gene. The CDR3 has 16 residues. Germline-derived CDR1 and CDR2 are GTSNPN and SVGIG (reference sequence). The CDR3 DNA reads TGTGCCTGGAACTCGCCACTAGCGGGGGGGCTGGATACGCAGTATTTT. Protein product: CAWNSPLAGGLDTQYF.

The chain combines TRBV4-1 with TRBJ2-4; possible D gene TRBD2, 6 bases. Per the germline V gene, CDR1 is MGHRA and CDR2 is YSYEKL. The CDR3 loop spans 17 amino acids. V gave up 1 base and J gave up 5 bases, with 18 bases separating them. For the CDR3, the DNA is TGCGCCAGCAGCCAAGGGGGGATTAGCGGCGGTGAAAACATTCAGTACTTC. It yields the protein CASSQGGISGGENIQYF.

The chain joins TRBV7-9 to TRBJ2-2; the match to TRBD2 covers 9 bases. The CDR3 contains 15 residues. CDR1 is SEHNR and CDR2 is FQNEAQ in the germline V gene (reference sequence). V shed 5 bases, J shed 2 bases, and the junction held 3 bases outside the gene matches. CDR3 sequence (DNA): TGTGCCAGCAGCCTTAGCGGGGGAAACACCGGGGAGCTGTTTTTT. Protein product: CASSLSGGNTGELFF.

The chain uses TRBV30 and TRBJ1-3; D gene uncertain. The CDR3 contains 14 residues. The ends were cut back, 2 bases at V and 1 base at J, with 9 bases in the middle. The germline CDR1 and CDR2 sequences are GTSNPN and SVGIG (reference sequence). The CDR3 nucleotides read TGTGCCTGGAGTAGATCGCAGTCTGGAAACACCATATATTTT. Protein sequence: CAWSRSQSGNTIYF.

The V and J genes are TRBV19 and TRBJ1-1; 10 bases match TRBD1. This CDR3 region has 18 residues. Germline assignment: CDR1 LNHDA and CDR2 SQIVND (reference sequence). V lost 7 bases and J lost 4; bases outside the gene matches: 18. In DNA, the CDR3 is TGTGCCAGTATCCCTTTCCGGGACAGGGGCCCCGGTGGCACTGAAGCTTTCTTT. Translating it yields CASIPFRDRGPGGTEAFF.

V gene TRBV12-5 combines with J gene TRBJ1-5; 10 bases map to TRBD1. CDR1 and CDR2 from the germline V gene are LGHNT and FRNRAP. The trim removed 5 bases at V and 5 bases at J, leaving 9 bases unmatched. This CDR3 is 16 amino acids long. CDR3 in amino acids: CASGDAGTGADQPQHF. In nucleotides, the CDR3 is TGTGCTAGTGGTGACGCCGGGACAGGGGCGGATCAGCCCCAGCATTTT. The full variable domain, rest sourced from reference TRBV12-5 and TRBJ1-5, is DARVTQTPRHKVTEMGQEVTMRCQPILGHNTVFWYRQTMMQGLELLAYFRNRAPLDDSGMPKDRFSAEMPDATLATLKIQPSEPRDSAVYFCASGDAGTGADQPQHFGDGTRLSIL.